These T cell receptor beta chains were read from a single sample in a study of PD-1 blockade in classical Hodgkin lymphoma. Sequencing used immunoSEQ multiplex PCR; TCRdb keeps in-frame clones, though not all of them. The table shows 45,000 to 55,000 clones, with around four fifths occurring only once. The sequenced sample was peripheral blood mononuclear cells (PBMCs), obtained before the fourth cycle of nivolumab. These receptors originate from a human donor with classical Hodgkin lymphoma. Both conserved end residues are part of each CDR3. A D gene is named only where the DNA matches it firmly. Rows give clone size only sometimes, using once, few, many, or a class for an expanded clone.

CDR3aa: CASSAGQGFYYEQYF
CDR3nt: TGCGCCAGCAGCGCGGGACAGGGGTTCTACTACGAGCAGTACTTC
d_gene: TRBD1
v_gene: TRBV5-1
j_gene: TRBJ2-7
abundance: NA

CDR3aa: CAIRNPGTGKLF
CDR3nt: TGTGCCATCAGAAATCCGGGGACAGGGAAATTGTTT
d_gene: TRBD1
v_gene: TRBV10-3
j_gene: TRBJ1-1
abundance: few

CDR3aa: CASSPGFSGNTIYF
CDR3nt: TGTGCCAGCAGTCCGGGGTTCTCTGGAAACACCATATATTTT
d_gene: NA
v_gene: TRBV28
j_gene: TRBJ1-3
abundance: NA

CDR3aa: CASSYGRQPQHF
CDR3nt: TGTGCCAGCAGTTACGGCAGGCAGCCCCAGCATTTT
d_gene: NA
v_gene: TRBV6-5
j_gene: TRBJ1-5
abundance: NA

CDR3aa: CASSPGQVYEQYF
CDR3nt: TGCGCCAGCAGCCCAGGACAGGTCTACGAGCAGTACTTC
d_gene: TRBD1
v_gene: TRBV10-2
j_gene: TRBJ2-7
abundance: NA

CDR3aa: CASSRSGTGNGGYTF
CDR3nt: TGTGCCAGCAGTCGCTCCGGGACAGGGAACGGTGGCTACACCTTC
d_gene: TRBD1
v_gene: TRBV6-1
j_gene: TRBJ1-2
abundance: NA

CDR3aa: CASSTGGTDTQYF
CDR3nt: TGTGCCAGCAGTACAGGGGGCACAGATACGCAGTATTTT
d_gene: TRBD1
v_gene: TRBV28
j_gene: TRBJ2-3
abundance: NA

CDR3aa: CASSEGGTGGSEQYF
CDR3nt: TGTGCCAGCAGTGAAGGGGGGACAGGGGGAAGCGAGCAGTACTTC
d_gene: TRBD1
v_gene: TRBV2
j_gene: TRBJ2-7
abundance: NA

CDR3aa: CSVGTSGRPTDTQYF
CDR3nt: TGCAGCGTTGGAACTAGCGGGAGACCCACAGATACGCAGTATTTT
d_gene: TRBD2
v_gene: TRBV29-1
j_gene: TRBJ2-3
abundance: NA

CDR3aa: CASSDRMGQETQYF
CDR3nt: TGTGCCAGCAGTGATCGTATGGGCCAAGAGACCCAGTACTTC
d_gene: NA
v_gene: TRBV6-5
j_gene: TRBJ2-5
abundance: NA

CDR3aa: CASSVEGVGGETQYF
CDR3nt: TGTGCCAGCAGCGTAGAGGGAGTGGGTGGAGAGACCCAGTACTTC
d_gene: NA
v_gene: TRBV9
j_gene: TRBJ2-5
abundance: once

CDR3aa: CASSGGWGTDTQYF
CDR3nt: TGCGCCAGCAGTGGGGGATGGGGCACAGATACGCAGTATTTT
d_gene: NA
v_gene: TRBV5-1
j_gene: TRBJ2-3
abundance: NA

CDR3aa: CASKTWDARLGNTIYF
CDR3nt: TGTGCCAGCAAGACCTGGGACGCTAGACTTGGAAACACCATATATTTT
d_gene: NA
v_gene: TRBV19
j_gene: TRBJ1-3
abundance: NA

CDR3aa: CASSFGTSGRTYEQYF
CDR3nt: TGTGCCAGCAGCTTCGGGACTAGCGGGAGAACCTACGAGCAGTACTTC
d_gene: TRBD2
v_gene: TRBV7-9
j_gene: TRBJ2-7
abundance: NA

CDR3aa: CASSPRQGRGTEAFF
CDR3nt: TGTGCCAGCTCACCACGGCAGGGGAGGGGCACTGAAGCTTTCTTT
d_gene: NA
v_gene: TRBV18
j_gene: TRBJ1-1
abundance: NA

CDR3aa: CASRSTGTGANVLTF
CDR3nt: TGTGCCAGCAGGTCTACAGGGACCGGGGCCAACGTCCTGACTTTC
d_gene: NA
v_gene: TRBV6-5
j_gene: TRBJ2-6
abundance: NA

CDR3aa: CASRPQGGSYNEQFF
CDR3nt: TGCGCCAGCCGTCCTCAGGGGGGCAGCTACAATGAGCAGTTCTTC
d_gene: NA
v_gene: TRBV5-1
j_gene: TRBJ2-1
abundance: NA

CDR3aa: CASSIGQTQETQYF
CDR3nt: TGCGCCAGCAGCATCGGACAGACCCAAGAGACCCAGTACTTC
d_gene: NA
v_gene: TRBV5-1
j_gene: TRBJ2-5
abundance: NA

CDR3aa: CASSQDITSGMSEQYF
CDR3nt: TGTGCCAGCAGCCAAGATATAACTAGCGGGATGAGCGAGCAGTACTTC
d_gene: TRBD2
v_gene: TRBV4-2
j_gene: TRBJ2-7
abundance: NA

CDR3aa: CASSLRTGAYNQPQHF
CDR3nt: TGTGCCAGCAGTTTACGGACAGGGGCCTATAATCAGCCCCAGCATTTT
d_gene: TRBD1
v_gene: TRBV28
j_gene: TRBJ1-5
abundance: NA

CDR3aa: CASSDAGTSGRAGYNEQFF
CDR3nt: TGTGCCAGCAGCGACGCCGGGACTAGCGGGAGGGCCGGGTACAATGAGCAGTTCTTC
d_gene: TRBD2
v_gene: TRBV9
j_gene: TRBJ2-1
abundance: NA

CDR3aa: CASGLTGTGPPETQYF
CDR3nt: TGTGCCAGTGGGCTTACCGGGACAGGGCCTCCGGAGACCCAGTACTTC
d_gene: TRBD1
v_gene: TRBV28
j_gene: TRBJ2-5
abundance: NA

CDR3aa: CASSGLAGLNNEQFF
CDR3nt: TGTGCCAGCAGCGGACTAGCGGGATTGAACAATGAGCAGTTCTTC
d_gene: TRBD2
v_gene: TRBV9
j_gene: TRBJ2-1
abundance: NA

CDR3aa: CASSGQGNRYEQYF
CDR3nt: TGTGCCAGCAGTGGGCAGGGAAACCGCTACGAGCAGTACTTC
d_gene: NA
v_gene: TRBV2
j_gene: TRBJ2-7
abundance: once

CDR3aa: CASSQDAIPRYNEQFF
CDR3nt: TGTGCCAGCAGCCAAGATGCTATCCCGCGTTACAATGAGCAGTTCTTC
d_gene: NA
v_gene: TRBV14
j_gene: TRBJ2-1
abundance: NA

CDR3aa: CASSSPGQDGNTIYF
CDR3nt: TGTGCCAGCAGCTCCCCGGGACAGGATGGAAACACCATATATTTT
d_gene: TRBD1
v_gene: TRBV7-2
j_gene: TRBJ1-3
abundance: NA

CDR3aa: CASSFAGGRSYEQYF
CDR3nt: TGTGCCAGCAGTTTTGCGGGAGGACGTTCCTACGAGCAGTACTTC
d_gene: TRBD2
v_gene: TRBV28
j_gene: TRBJ2-7
abundance: NA

CDR3aa: CASSQGGGTQYF
CDR3nt: TGTGCCAGCAGCCAAGGAGGGGGGACCCAGTACTTC
d_gene: NA
v_gene: TRBV4-2
j_gene: TRBJ2-5
abundance: NA

CDR3aa: CASSSQGTEAFF
CDR3nt: TGTGCCAGCTCAAGCCAGGGGACTGAAGCTTTCTTT
d_gene: NA
v_gene: TRBV18
j_gene: TRBJ1-1
abundance: few

CDR3aa: CAPSPNTGELFF
CDR3nt: TGTGCCCCCTCCCCGAACACCGGGGAGCTGTTTTTT
d_gene: NA
v_gene: TRBV7-9
j_gene: TRBJ2-2
abundance: NA

CDR3aa: CASSYDRNTEAFF
CDR3nt: TGTGCCAGCAGTTACGACAGGAACACTGAAGCTTTCTTT
d_gene: NA
v_gene: TRBV2
j_gene: TRBJ1-1
abundance: NA

CDR3aa: CASRVGYNEQFF
CDR3nt: TGTGCCAGCAGGGTCGGTTACAATGAGCAGTTCTTC
d_gene: NA
v_gene: TRBV27
j_gene: TRBJ2-1
abundance: NA

CDR3aa: CASSFPPGQGMKETQYF
CDR3nt: TGTGCCAGCAGCTTCCCCCCGGGACAGGGAATGAAGGAGACCCAGTACTTC
d_gene: TRBD1
v_gene: TRBV9
j_gene: TRBJ2-5
abundance: once

CDR3aa: CASEGPTNEKLFF
CDR3nt: TGTGCCAGCGAGGGGCCAACTAATGAAAAACTGTTTTTT
d_gene: NA
v_gene: TRBV11-2
j_gene: TRBJ1-4
abundance: NA

CDR3aa: CASSLNRATTDTQYF
CDR3nt: TGTGCCAGCAGTTTAAACAGGGCGACCACAGATACGCAGTATTTT
d_gene: NA
v_gene: TRBV27
j_gene: TRBJ2-3
abundance: NA

CDR3aa: CAISEPGGELFF
CDR3nt: TGTGCCATCAGTGAGCCAGGGGGGGAGCTGTTTTTT
d_gene: NA
v_gene: TRBV10-3
j_gene: TRBJ2-2
abundance: NA

CDR3aa: CASSPPTGGPHTEAFF
CDR3nt: TGTGCCAGCAGCCCCCCGACAGGGGGTCCACACACTGAAGCTTTCTTT
d_gene: TRBD1
v_gene: TRBV5-4
j_gene: TRBJ1-1
abundance: NA

CDR3aa: CASSIELSSQPQHF
CDR3nt: TGTGCCAGTAGTATCGAGCTGTCCAGTCAGCCCCAGCATTTT
d_gene: NA
v_gene: TRBV19
j_gene: TRBJ1-5
abundance: NA

CDR3aa: CASSVSIATAHNEQFF
CDR3nt: TGTGCCAGCAGCGTAAGCATTGCGACGGCCCACAATGAGCAGTTCTTC
d_gene: NA
v_gene: TRBV9
j_gene: TRBJ2-1
abundance: NA

CDR3aa: CAITKGGGVNTGELFF
CDR3nt: TGTGCCATCACCAAAGGGGGCGGAGTGAACACCGGGGAGCTGTTTTTT
d_gene: TRBD1
v_gene: TRBV10-3
j_gene: TRBJ2-2
abundance: NA

CDR3aa: CASSEAGGRNTEAFF
CDR3nt: TGTGCCAGCAGTGAAGCTGGGGGGCGGAACACTGAAGCTTTCTTT
d_gene: NA
v_gene: TRBV6-1
j_gene: TRBJ1-1
abundance: NA

CDR3aa: CSVWTGGMNTEAFF
CDR3nt: TGCAGCGTATGGACAGGCGGAATGAACACTGAAGCTTTCTTT
d_gene: TRBD1
v_gene: TRBV29-1
j_gene: TRBJ1-1
abundance: NA

CDR3aa: CASSLTGLAGDEQYF
CDR3nt: TGTGCCAGCAGCTTAACGGGACTAGCGGGAGACGAGCAGTACTTC
d_gene: TRBD2
v_gene: TRBV7-3
j_gene: TRBJ2-7
abundance: NA

CDR3aa: CSVIWDSYSNQPQHF
CDR3nt: TGCAGCGTCATCTGGGACAGTTATAGCAATCAGCCCCAGCATTTT
d_gene: TRBD1
v_gene: TRBV29-1
j_gene: TRBJ1-5
abundance: few

CDR3aa: CASSRDRVGQETQYF
CDR3nt: TGCGCCAGCAGCCGAGACAGGGTGGGGCAAGAGACCCAGTACTTC
d_gene: TRBD1
v_gene: TRBV5-1
j_gene: TRBJ2-5
abundance: few

CDR3aa: CASSLSGGANTGELFF
CDR3nt: TGTGCCAGCAGCTTATCTGGAGGTGCCAACACCGGGGAGCTGTTTTTT
d_gene: NA
v_gene: TRBV7-3
j_gene: TRBJ2-2
abundance: NA

CDR3aa: CSIRQGGHNEQFF
CDR3nt: TGCAGCATACGACAGGGGGGCCACAATGAGCAGTTCTTC
d_gene: TRBD1
v_gene: TRBV29-1
j_gene: TRBJ2-1
abundance: NA

CDR3aa: CASSLVTRYYEQYF
CDR3nt: TGTGCCAGCAGCTTAGTGACGAGATACTACGAGCAGTACTTC
d_gene: NA
v_gene: TRBV13
j_gene: TRBJ2-7
abundance: few

CDR3aa: CASSIPGLSYEQYF
CDR3nt: TGTGCCAGTAGTATACCGGGACTCTCCTACGAGCAGTACTTC
d_gene: NA
v_gene: TRBV19
j_gene: TRBJ2-7
abundance: NA

CDR3aa: CASSLEGRGTF
CDR3nt: TGTGCCAGCAGCTTAGAGGGCAGGGGTACCTTC
d_gene: NA
v_gene: TRBV7-9
j_gene: TRBJ1-2
abundance: NA

CDR3aa: CASSIGLAGGGYEQYF
CDR3nt: TGTGCCAGTAGTATTGGGCTAGCGGGAGGCGGCTACGAGCAGTACTTC
d_gene: TRBD2
v_gene: TRBV19
j_gene: TRBJ2-7
abundance: NA

CDR3aa: CASSPSAGTDEKLFF
CDR3nt: TGTGCCAGCAGCCCTTCGGCCGGGACAGATGAAAAACTGTTTTTT
d_gene: TRBD1
v_gene: TRBV7-2
j_gene: TRBJ1-4
abundance: NA

CDR3aa: CASSLDRGSTYEQYF
CDR3nt: TGTGCCAGCAGCCTCGACAGGGGGTCGACCTACGAGCAGTACTTC
d_gene: TRBD1
v_gene: TRBV14
j_gene: TRBJ2-7
abundance: few

CDR3aa: CASSLGSDTQYF
CDR3nt: TGTGCCAGCAGCTTGGGATCAGATACGCAGTATTTT
d_gene: NA
v_gene: TRBV5-6
j_gene: TRBJ2-3
abundance: NA

CDR3aa: CASSSGTGVQPQHF
CDR3nt: TGTGCCAGCAGTTCCGGGACAGGGGTTCAGCCCCAGCATTTT
d_gene: TRBD1
v_gene: TRBV28
j_gene: TRBJ1-5
abundance: NA

CDR3aa: CASSNGLAGAGEQFF
CDR3nt: TGTGCCAGCAGTAACGGACTAGCGGGAGCTGGTGAGCAGTTCTTC
d_gene: TRBD2
v_gene: TRBV6-5
j_gene: TRBJ2-1
abundance: NA

CDR3aa: CASRDRGRTDTQYF
CDR3nt: TGTGCCAGCAGGGACAGGGGGCGGACAGATACGCAGTATTTT
d_gene: TRBD1
v_gene: TRBV6-5
j_gene: TRBJ2-3
abundance: many